This TCR beta chain emerged from a study of cytomegalovirus exposure and HLA in healthy donors. Study-level findings and limits: Subsequent analysis revealed that first-cohort TCR clusters tended to co-occur in the approximately 120 validation repertoires.

The CDR3 is 13 amino acids. Germline values: CDR1 LGHNA, CDR2 YSLEER. With V trimmed by 1 base and J by 4 bases, 1 base remained unmatched. Clones were sequenced by immunoSEQ multiplex PCR, and TCRdb holds only the in-frame ones, with some missing. The data show around 130,000 clones, just under 90% seen once. A word on this clone: The antigen is undetermined.

The specimen was PBMCs. The origin of this receptor is a man aged 25 to 45 in good health and CMV-seronegative. V usage is TRBV4-3 and J usage is TRBJ2-7; 7 bases are a match to TRBD1. The CDR3 loop reads CASSQVRGYEQYF. As DNA, the CDR3 is TGCGCCAGCAGCCAAGTCAGGGGGTACGAGCAGTACTTC.